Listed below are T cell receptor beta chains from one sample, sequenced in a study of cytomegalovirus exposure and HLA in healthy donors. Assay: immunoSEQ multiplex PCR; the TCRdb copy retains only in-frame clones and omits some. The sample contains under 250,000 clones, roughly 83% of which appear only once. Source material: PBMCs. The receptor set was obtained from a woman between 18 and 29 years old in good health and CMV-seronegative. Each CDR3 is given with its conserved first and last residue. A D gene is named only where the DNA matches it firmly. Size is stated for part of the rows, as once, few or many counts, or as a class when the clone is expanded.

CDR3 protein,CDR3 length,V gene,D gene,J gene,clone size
CAWSQGYSSYNEQFF,15,TRBV30,NA,TRBJ2-1,once
CASSHPDREGEKLFF,15,TRBV4-1,TRBD1,TRBJ1-4,NA
CAMSDRVNTEAFF,13,TRBV10-3,TRBD1,TRBJ1-1,NA
CASSSGLYRMNTEAFF,16,TRBV5-6,NA,TRBJ1-1,NA
CASSALLTVNTEAFF,15,TRBV5-5,NA,TRBJ1-1,NA
CASSLPRGEQYF,12,TRBV5-6,TRBD2,TRBJ2-7,few
CASSLGQKYGYTF,13,TRBV7-8,NA,TRBJ1-2,NA
CASSSSADTQYF,12,TRBV14,NA,TRBJ2-3,NA
CASNLAGASYNEQFF,15,TRBV27,TRBD2,TRBJ2-1,NA
CASSLQLGYEQYF,13,TRBV7-3,NA,TRBJ2-7,NA
CASSRGQGNTEAFF,14,TRBV4-1,TRBD1,TRBJ1-1,NA
CASSLQASGGPDTQYF,16,TRBV28,TRBD2,TRBJ2-3,NA
CSVERLDTYEQYF,13,TRBV29-1,NA,TRBJ2-7,NA
CASREAGSTDTQYF,14,TRBV5-1,NA,TRBJ2-3,NA
CASTRTGQNTEAFF,14,TRBV6-1,TRBD1,TRBJ1-1,NA
CASSLMGQGSYNEQFF,16,TRBV28,TRBD1,TRBJ2-1,NA
CASSLGSEAFF,11,TRBV6-5,NA,TRBJ1-1,NA